This record covers a single TCR beta chain. What it binds is unknown. Time point in this sample: week 23, last vaccination. Vaccine doses each comprised 300 ug of mutant IDH1 20-mer peptide, with topical imiquimod. Donors' newly diagnosed IDH1-mutant WHO grade 3 or 4 astrocytomas lacked nuclear ATRX. The sample is drawn from a study of a mutant IDH1 vaccine in newly diagnosed glioma. At the level of the study: Patients, over weeks 1, 3, 5, 7, 11, 15, 19 and 23, received a total of eight vaccinations. Previous treatment comprised radiotherapy, temozolomide, or both, mostly both.

Study results and caveats: Most patients, 90% to 95%, showed vaccine-induced immune responses.

Germline CDR1 reads SGHRS; CDR2 reads YFSETQ. V gave up 3 bases and J gave up 2 bases, with 7 bases separating them. The CDR3 sequence is 13 residues long. The data were produced by immunoSEQ multiplex PCR, yet TCRdb's version contains in-frame clones alone and is incomplete. The table includes about 86,000 clones, approximately 85% detected once. The sample consisted of PBMCs, taken from a glioma patient whose treatment included an IDH1 peptide vaccine. The sequence derives from a man aged 25-45 years with glioma. Some clones in this sample may be carry-over from other donors' samples. This chain joins TRBV5-1 and TRBJ2-3, with D uncertain. The CDR3 coding sequence is TGCGCCAGCAGCTCAAGCCCCACAGATACGCAGTATTTT. Amino acid sequence: CASSSSPTDTQYF.